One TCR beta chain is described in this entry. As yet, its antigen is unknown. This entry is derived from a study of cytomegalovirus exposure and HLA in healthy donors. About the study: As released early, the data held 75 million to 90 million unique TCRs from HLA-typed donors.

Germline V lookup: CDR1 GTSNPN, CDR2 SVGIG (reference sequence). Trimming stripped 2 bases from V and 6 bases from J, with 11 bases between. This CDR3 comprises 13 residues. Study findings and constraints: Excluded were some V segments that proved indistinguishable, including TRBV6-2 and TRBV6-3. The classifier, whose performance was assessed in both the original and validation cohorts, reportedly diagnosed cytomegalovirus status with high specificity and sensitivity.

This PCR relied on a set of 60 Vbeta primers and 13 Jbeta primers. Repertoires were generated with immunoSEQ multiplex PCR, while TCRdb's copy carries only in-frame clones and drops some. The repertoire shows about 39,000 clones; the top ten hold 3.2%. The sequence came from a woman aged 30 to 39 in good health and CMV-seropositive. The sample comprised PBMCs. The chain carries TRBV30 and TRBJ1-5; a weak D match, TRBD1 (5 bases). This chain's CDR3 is CAWSTGMRQPQHF. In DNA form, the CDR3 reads TGTGCCTGGAGTACAGGCATGCGTCAGCCCCAGCATTTT.